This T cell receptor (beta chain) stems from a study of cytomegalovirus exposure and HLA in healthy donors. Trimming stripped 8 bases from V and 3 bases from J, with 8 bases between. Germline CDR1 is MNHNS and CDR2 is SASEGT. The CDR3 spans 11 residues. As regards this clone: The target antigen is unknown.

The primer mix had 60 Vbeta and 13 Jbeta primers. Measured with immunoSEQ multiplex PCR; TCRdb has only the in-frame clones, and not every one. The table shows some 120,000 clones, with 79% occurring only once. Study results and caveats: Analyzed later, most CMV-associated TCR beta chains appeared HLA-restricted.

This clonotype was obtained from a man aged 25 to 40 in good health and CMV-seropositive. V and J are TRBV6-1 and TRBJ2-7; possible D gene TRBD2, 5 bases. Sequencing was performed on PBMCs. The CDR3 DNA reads TGTGCCAGCCGGGGAAACTACGAGCAGTACTTC. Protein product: CASRGNYEQYF.